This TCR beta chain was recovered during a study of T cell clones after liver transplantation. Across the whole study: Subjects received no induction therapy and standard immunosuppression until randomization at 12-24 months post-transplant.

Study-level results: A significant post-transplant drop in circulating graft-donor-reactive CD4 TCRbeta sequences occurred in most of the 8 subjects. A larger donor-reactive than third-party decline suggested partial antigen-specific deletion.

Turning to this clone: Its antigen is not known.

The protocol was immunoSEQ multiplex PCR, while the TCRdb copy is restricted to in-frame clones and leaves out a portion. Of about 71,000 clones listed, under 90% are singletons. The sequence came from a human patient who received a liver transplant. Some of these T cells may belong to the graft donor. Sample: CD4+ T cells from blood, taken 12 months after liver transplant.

The CDR3 protein is CASSRQLSGANVLTF. The CDR3 DNA is TGTGCCAGCAGTCGACAGTTGTCTGGGGCCAACGTCCTGACTTTC. This rearrangement joins TRBV2 to TRBJ2-6; D perhaps matches TRBD1 (5 bases). Per germline, CDR1 SNHLY and CDR2 FYNNEI. Trimming took 5 bases from V and 1 from J, leaving 9 bases between them. CDR3 length: 15 amino acids.